These T cell receptor beta chains were read from a single sample in a study of cytomegalovirus exposure and HLA in healthy donors. The data were produced by immunoSEQ multiplex PCR, yet TCRdb's version contains in-frame clones alone and is incomplete. The sample records fewer than 250,000 clones, around 78% being singletons. Source material: PBMCs. All receptors come from a woman between 25 and 40 years old in good health and CMV-seropositive. Both conserved end residues are part of each CDR3. D genes are given only for firm matches. A row's size may be missing; if present it is once, few, many or a size class.

TRBD2	TRBV13	TRBJ2-5	-	TGTGCCAGCAGCCTCGGGACTAGCGGCACTGTAGAAGGGGAGACCCAGTACTTC	CASSLGTSGTVEGETQYF
TRBD1	TRBV5-4	TRBJ2-3	-	TGTGCCAGCAGCTTGGTAGGGGGCAGCACAGATACGCAGTATTTT	CASSLVGGSTDTQYF
TRBD2	TRBV7-2	TRBJ2-7	-	TGTGCCAGCAGCACAACTAGCGGGACCTACGAGCAGTACTTC	CASSTTSGTYEQYF
-	TRBV21-1	TRBJ1-1	-	TGTGCCAGCAGCCCCCCCGAGGGTTGGAACACTGAAGCTTTCTTT	CASSPPEGWNTEAFF
-	TRBV2	TRBJ1-1	-	TGTGCCAGCAGTGAAGGGGGCGACAGTGAAGCTTTCTTT	CASSEGGDSEAFF
TRBD1	TRBV30	TRBJ1-6	-	TGTGCCTGGAGTGTAACAGGGGGTGGTTCACCCCTCCACTTT	CAWSVTGGGSPLHF
-	TRBV30	TRBJ2-7	-	TGTGCCTGCACGTCAATGAATAACTACGAGCAGTACTTC	CACTSMNNYEQYF
-	TRBV5-1	TRBJ2-7	once	TGCGCCAGCTGGGACCTTCGAGGGAGGGAGCAGTACTTC	CASWDLRGREQYF
TRBD2	TRBV7-2	TRBJ2-7	-	TGTGCCAGCGGCGGGCCTAGCGGGGGTTTCCCCTACGAGCAGTACTTC	CASGGPSGGFPYEQYF
TRBD2	TRBV5-1	TRBJ2-1	once	TGCGCCAGCAGCTTGAGCGGGAGGGCCGGGTTAGGCAATGAGCAGTTCTTC	CASSLSGRAGLGNEQFF
TRBD1	TRBV6-6	TRBJ2-7	once	TGTGCCAGCAGTTGGCCAGGGGGCAACGAGCAGTACTTC	CASSWPGGNEQYF
TRBD1	TRBV28	TRBJ1-1	-	TGTGCCAGCAGTCTGGACAGGGAAGGCACTGAAGCTTTCTTT	CASSLDREGTEAFF
-	TRBV30	TRBJ2-1	once	TGTGCCTGGGAAACCTCTAGGCGGAGCGACAATGAGCAGTTCTTC	CAWETSRRSDNEQFF
-	TRBV28	TRBJ2-3	-	TGTGCCAGCTCGGCGGGGGCTCCCACAGATACGCAGTATTTT	CASSAGAPTDTQYF
-	TRBV28	TRBJ1-5	-	TGTGCCAGCAGCCAGGGGACGGGGAACAATCAGCCCCAGCATTTT	CASSQGTGNNQPQHF
-	TRBV29-1	TRBJ1-1	-	TGCAGCGTTGTTCCAGGGCAGGGAAAAACTGAAGCTTTCTTT	CSVVPGQGKTEAFF
TRBD1	TRBV29-1	TRBJ1-2	-	TGCAGCGTTGAAGATAGGGGGGTCCCGGGACAGCCTCTTTCCTATGGCTACACCTTC	CSVEDRGVPGQPLSYGYTF
-	TRBV19	TRBJ1-2	-	TGTGCCAGTAGCCCTGGGCCAGGCTACATCTATGGCTACACCTTC	CASSPGPGYIYGYTF
-	TRBV27	TRBJ1-2	few	TGTGCCAGCAGTTCGAATACGGCAGGCTGGGGCTACACCTTC	CASSSNTAGWGYTF
-	TRBV28	TRBJ1-2	-	TGTGCCAGCAGTCTGGGAGACTATGGCTACACCTTC	CASSLGDYGYTF
-	TRBV6-5	TRBJ1-5	-	TGTGCCAGCAGTGGACAGCGACATCAGCCCCAGCATTTT	CASSGQRHQPQHF
-	TRBV19	TRBJ2-3	-	TGTGCCAGTGCCCGGGGGGCCCCATTGGATACGCAGTATTTT	CASARGAPLDTQYF
TRBD1	TRBV7-2	TRBJ1-5	-	TGTGCCAGCAGCTTATCCGCGGACAGGGGAAATCAGCCCCAGCATTTT	CASSLSADRGNQPQHF